This TCR beta chain was captured by sequencing in a study of T cells after yellow fever vaccination. The table lists this clonotype with a few counts. The antigen remains unidentified. Each CDR3 protein gets one entry after TCRdb re-called the 5' RACE reads with MiXCR. Of over 250,000 distinct CDR3 sequences in the sample, 4.1% were seen once. The V segment lost 1 base and the J segment 7 bases; nucleotides outside the gene matches: 5. Germline values: CDR1 SGHTA, CDR2 FQGNSA. The CDR3 extends over 16 amino acids. Whole-study results and caveats: Post-booster repertoires contained most primary-vaccination clones again (about 95% CD4, roughly 91% CD8). A limited proportion of clonotypes was detected within both the CD4 and CD8 compartments.

The chain uses TRBV7-2 and TRBJ2-5; 14 bases map to TRBD2. The TCR sequence derives from a man between 18 and 35 years old who received the YFV17D yellow fever vaccine. Here the sequenced sample was PBMCs, taken 5 days after the yellow fever booster vaccination. The DNA for the CDR3 is TGTGCCAGCAGCTTAGAGGGACTAGCGGGGGCCGGGACCCAGTACTTC. Translated, it gives CASSLEGLAGAGTQYF.